This T cell receptor (beta chain) was profiled in a study of blood T cell repertoires in COVID-19. Looking at the study overall: Collection of acute and convalescent COVID-19 samples took place in the United States, Italy and Spain.

This clone was detected ten times or more. Per the original data handling: Amplification from reference gene primers served as the basis for estimated nucleated cell counts. TCRdb's table, derived via immunoSEQ multiplex PCR, lists solely in-frame clones and lacks some. Clone size and V and J calls were adopted from that table, with D and trimming inferred from the DNA. The sample contains 150,000 or so clones, around 84% of which appear only once. This CDR3 contains 14 residues. The specimen sequenced was peripheral blood. This chain connects TRBV21-1 to TRBJ2-7; TRBD2, as called in the table, went unchecked against the DNA. TRBV21-1 is labeled a pseudogene. This sequence was found in a man aged 55-75 years with active or convalescent COVID-19. In DNA, the CDR3 is TGTGCCAGCAGCACGCCATCCGAGGCCTACGAGCAGTACTTC. This translates into CASSTPSEAYEQYF.